The 29 T cell receptor beta chains presented below share a single source sample, sequenced in a study of cytomegalovirus exposure and HLA in healthy donors. TCRdb keeps only in-frame clones here, not all; method: immunoSEQ multiplex PCR. The sample includes 230,000 or so clones, about 86% seen only once; the top ten take roughly 3%. Input material: PBMCs. These receptors all stem from a young woman in good health and CMV-seronegative.

This chain joins TRBV9 and TRBJ2-6, with 7 positions matching TRBD1. Trimming removed 3 bases from V and 0 bases from J; junction bases left unmatched: 9. In germline, CDR1 is SGDLS, CDR2 YYNGEE. The CDR3 is 18 residues long. The CDR3 DNA follows: TGTGCCAGCAGCGGCGCCGGGACAGCGAGCTCTGGGGCCAACGTCCTGACTTTC. Its protein is CASSGAGTASSGANVLTF.

The V call is TRBV5-1, the J call TRBJ2-7; 7 bases are shared with TRBD2. V was pared by 1 base and J by 6 bases, with 16 bases of the junction left unmatched. This CDR3 region has 17 residues. Looked up from germline, CDR1 is SGHRS and CDR2 is YFSETQ. The CDR3: CASSLFSGEGLAGEQYF. The CDR3 bases are TGCGCCAGCAGCTTGTTCTCGGGGGAGGGCCTAGCAGGCGAGCAGTACTTC.

The genes are TRBV7-9 and TRBJ2-7; the match to TRBD2 covers 14 bases. The ends lost 5 bases at V and 7 bases at J; junction bases unmatched: 10. Looked up from germline, CDR1 is SEHNR and CDR2 is FQNEAQ (reference sequence). CDR3 length: 16 residues. The DNA of the CDR3 is TGTGCCAGCAGCCCCAGAGGGGGACTAGCGGGAGCTGAGCAGTACTTC. Translating gives CASSPRGGLAGAEQYF.

The gene calls are TRBV10-2 and TRBJ1-1, with D tentatively TRBD1 (5 bases). With 3 bases removed from V and 0 bases from J, the gap between germline ends came to 11 bases. CDR3 size: 15 residues. CDR1 is WSHSY, CDR2 SAAADI, per germline. CDR3 sequence: CASSEVGGMNTEAFF. The CDR3 coding sequence is TGCGCCAGCAGTGAAGTCGGGGGGATGAACACTGAAGCTTTCTTT.

The sample holds a few counts of this clone. CDR3 amino acids: CSAPAGTGSYGYTF. CDR3 DNA sequence: TGCAGCGCCCCGGCCGGGACAGGAAGCTATGGCTACACCTTC. V usage is TRBV29-1 and J usage is TRBJ1-2; 8 nucleotides align to TRBD1. The CDR3 contains 14 residues. V was clipped by 7 bases and J by 4 bases; unmatched bases: 11. Germline CDR1 and CDR2: SQVTM and ANQGSEA.

This clone was seen just once. The gene calls are TRBV11-2 and TRBJ2-1; unclear D gene. Germline lookup yields CDR1 SGHAT and CDR2 FQNNGV. This CDR3 region has 12 residues. V was trimmed by 2 bases and J by 9 bases, leaving 8 bases between them. CDR3 sequence (DNA): TGTGCCAGCAGCTTACCCCACGGTGAGCAGTTCTTC. Its protein is CASSLPHGEQFF.

The chain carries TRBV5-4 and TRBJ2-3, with 8 nucleotides matching TRBD1. CDR3 length equals 15 residues. J gave up 1 base and V 4 bases, and 5 bases lay outside the gene matches. CDR1 and CDR2 (germline): SGHNT, YYREEE (reference sequence). CDR3 DNA sequence: TGTGCCAGCAGCACTGGACAGGGCGGCACAGATACGCAGTATTTT. The encoded protein is CASSTGQGGTDTQYF.

This chain joins TRBV6-5 and TRBJ2-7, with 7 bases matching TRBD1. The CDR3 loop spans 14 amino acids. Germline V gene sequence: CDR1 MNHEY, CDR2 SVGAGI. The V segment lost 6 bases and the J segment 4 bases; nucleotides outside the gene matches: 9. The CDR3 reads CASSHRDRAYEQYF. The CDR3 bases are TGTGCCAGCAGCCACCGGGACAGAGCTTACGAGCAGTACTTC.

In DNA form, the CDR3 reads TGTGCCAGCAGAATGACAGGGCCCTATGGCTACACCTTC. It is translated as CASRMTGPYGYTF. The rearrangement uses TRBV28 and TRBJ1-2; TRBD1 matches at 7 bases. CDR3 length equals 13 residues. CDR1 and CDR2 from the germline V gene are MDHEN and SYDVKM. With 6 bases clipped from V and 4 bases from J, the junction kept 5 bases outside the gene matches.

Points on this clone: Other nucleotide sequences in the sample specify the same CDR3. This chain connects TRBV18 to TRBJ2-3, with D possibly being TRBD1 (5 bases). Trimming removed 2 bases from V and 2 bases from J, with 8 bases in between. The germline gives CDR1 KGHSH, CDR2 LQKENI. The CDR3 contains 14 residues. The CDR3 protein is CASSPSTDTDTQYF. In nucleotides, the CDR3 is TGTGCCAGCTCACCATCGACAGACACAGATACGCAGTATTTT.

The CDR3 region is CASIHSRNTEAFF. As DNA, the CDR3 is TGTGCCAGCATCCACTCACGGAACACTGAAGCTTTCTTT. This rearrangement joins TRBV28 to TRBJ1-1; D gene ambiguous. CDR1 and CDR2 (germline): MDHEN, SYDVKM. The CDR3 covers 13 residues. V was pared by 7 bases and J by 1 base, with 10 bases between.

The V and J genes are TRBV18 and TRBJ2-2, with 7 bases fitting TRBD2. The ends lost 3 bases at V and 6 bases at J; junction bases unmatched: 7. This CDR3 contains 15 residues. Per the germline V gene, CDR1 is KGHSH and CDR2 is LQKENI. In DNA form, the CDR3 reads TGTGCCAGCTCACCCACTAGCGCCCGCGCCGGGGAGCTGTTTTTT. Protein sequence: CASSPTSARAGELFF. Together with reference TRBV18 and TRBJ2-2, the CDR3 gives the full variable domain: NAGVMQNPRHLVRRRGQEARLRCSPMKGHSHVYWYRQLPEEGLKFMVYLQKENIIDESGMPKERFSAEFPKEGPSILRIQQVVRGDSAAYFCASSPTSARAGELFFGEGSRLTVL.

For the CDR3, the DNA is TGTGCCAGCAGCCCGAGGGGGCGCTTTCGAGCTGAAGCTTTCTTT. Its translation is CASSPRGRFRAEAFF. The chain is built from TRBV7-2 and TRBJ1-1; 7 bases are shared with TRBD1. This CDR3 region has 15 residues. The germline V gene has CDR1 SGHTA and CDR2 FQGNSA. V lost 5 bases and J lost 6; bases outside the gene matches: 12.

J is TRBJ2-1 and V is TRBV2, with 9 positions matching TRBD2. CDR1 is SNHLY, CDR2 FYNNEI, per germline. Trimming took 8 bases from V and 8 from J; bases not matched to a gene: 4. The CDR3 covers 12 residues. CDR3 in amino acids: CASELAGYEQFF. The CDR3 DNA follows: TGTGCCAGCGAGCTAGCGGGATATGAGCAGTTCTTC.

The chain carries TRBV10-2 and TRBJ1-5, with 10 bases aligning to TRBD1. Looked up from germline, CDR1 is WSHSY and CDR2 is SAAADI. This CDR3 has 13 amino acids. V dropped 3 bases and J dropped 13; count of bases not matched to a gene: 6. CDR3 in amino acids: CASSEGGDRGQHF. CDR3 in DNA: TGCGCCAGCAGTGAAGGTGGGGACAGGGGTCAGCATTTT.

The V gene is TRBV9, the J gene TRBJ2-1; weak D call: TRBD1 (7 bases). Germline V gene lookup returns CDR1 SGDLS and CDR2 YYNGEE. This CDR3 is 16 amino acids long. Trimming cost V 4 bases and J 0 bases, with 14 bases left between them. CDR3 loop: CASSPQGGLSYNEQFF. CDR3 bases: TGTGCCAGCAGCCCTCAGGGGGGACTCTCCTACAATGAGCAGTTCTTC.

The chain joins TRBV7-3 to TRBJ2-5; 9 bases match TRBD1. Germline loops: CDR1 SGHTA, CDR2 FQGTGA. This CDR3 has 14 residues. Trimming took 3 bases from V and 5 from J; bases not matched to a gene: 4. CDR3 DNA: TGTGCCAGCAGCTTCGGACAGGGGAGGGAGACCCAGTACTTC. As protein: CASSFGQGRETQYF.

This clone occurred a few times. The gene calls are TRBV5-6 and TRBJ2-7; D ambiguous. V was cut by 1 base and J by 3 bases, with 8 bases left in between. Looked up from germline, CDR1 is SGHDT and CDR2 is YYEEEE. The CDR3 extends over 13 amino acids. CDR3 sequence (DNA): TGTGCCAGCAGCTTGTCCCTGTTCTACGAGCAGTACTTC. This encodes CASSLSLFYEQYF.

The chain couples TRBV28 to TRBJ2-3, with 12 nucleotides matching TRBD2. This CDR3 has 17 residues. Germline-derived CDR1 and CDR2 are MDHEN and SYDVKM. Trimming cost V 4 bases and J 9 bases; bases outside gene matches: 14. The chain's CDR3 is CASSSLRTSGTLETQYF. The CDR3 DNA reads TGTGCCAGCAGTTCCTTACGGACTAGCGGGACTCTCGAGACGCAGTATTTT.

The rearrangement links TRBV2 to TRBJ2-3; D gene unclear. There are 15 residues in the CDR3. V lost 3 bases and J lost 4, with 14 bases in between. Germline lookup yields CDR1 SNHLY and CDR2 FYNNEI. CDR3 bases: TGTGCCAGCAGTGACGCAGGTCGGCCTTCAGATACGCAGTATTTT. This encodes CASSDAGRPSDTQYF.

The CDR3 here is CASSEAGLAGDQQYF. For the CDR3, the DNA is TGTGCCAGCAGTGAAGCCGGTCTAGCGGGAGATCAGCAGTACTTC. The chain is built from TRBV6-1 and TRBJ2-7, with 10 bases identical to TRBD2. The V and J ends lost 0 bases and 8 bases, in that order; junction bases with no gene match: 7. CDR1 and CDR2 (germline): MNHNS, SASEGT. The CDR3 loop spans 15 amino acids.

The V gene is TRBV29-1, the J gene TRBJ2-3; D perhaps matches TRBD2 (6 bases). Trimming shortened V by 0 bases and J by 6 bases, and 16 bases separated the two germline ends. Per the germline V gene, CDR1 is SQVTM and CDR2 is ANQGSEA. This CDR3 is built from 15 residues. CDR3 DNA sequence: TGCAGCGTTGAAGATCGGTGGAGGGGAACGGATACGCAGTATTTT. Protein product: CSVEDRWRGTDTQYF.

The chain combines TRBV10-3 with TRBJ1-1; 9 nucleotides align to TRBD1. CDR1 is ENHRY and CDR2 is SYGVKD in the germline V gene. The CDR3 sequence is 13 residues long. The V segment lost 6 bases and the J segment 3 bases; nucleotides outside the gene matches: 2. CDR3: CAIRGQGDTEAFF. In DNA, the CDR3 is TGTGCCATCAGGGGACAGGGAGACACTGAAGCTTTCTTT.

The chain couples TRBV19 to TRBJ2-1, with D perhaps TRBD1 (5 bases). The CDR3 is 16 residues long. V was shortened by 7 bases and J by 0 bases, with 16 bases between the two germline ends. Per the germline V gene, CDR1 is LNHDA and CDR2 is SQIVND (reference sequence). CDR3 nucleotide sequence: TGTGCCAGTACCCAGGGCGAGGTGAGCTCCTACAATGAGCAGTTCTTC. It specifies CASTQGEVSSYNEQFF.

The J gene is TRBJ2-5, the V gene TRBV27; D perhaps matches TRBD2 (6 bases). The germline V and J ends were trimmed by 6 bases and 5 bases, with 19 bases remaining between them. The CDR3 has 15 amino acids. Germline values: CDR1 MNHEY, CDR2 SMNVEV (reference sequence). CDR3 amino acids: CASSPSAGIGETQYF. As DNA, the CDR3 is TGTGCCAGCAGCCCCAGTGCGGGGATAGGGGAGACCCAGTACTTC.

The chain couples TRBV9 to TRBJ2-1; possibly TRBD2 for D (6 bases). Germline V lookup: CDR1 SGDLS, CDR2 YYNGEE. This CDR3 is 15 amino acids long. Trimming cost V 3 bases and J 0 bases, with 10 bases left between them. The CDR3 nucleotides are TGTGCCAGCAGCGCTAGCGTGAGCTCCTACAATGAGCAGTTCTTC. This translates into CASSASVSSYNEQFF.

In its sample, this clone was seen a few times. The chain is built from TRBV28 and TRBJ1-2, with 7 nucleotides matching TRBD1. CDR1 and CDR2 (germline): MDHEN, SYDVKM. This CDR3 region has 12 residues. The V segment lost 7 bases and the J segment 7 bases; nucleotides outside the gene matches: 6. CDR3 sequence reads: CASKDRVGGYTF. CDR3 sequence (DNA): TGTGCCAGCAAAGACAGGGTCGGTGGCTACACCTTC.

The gene calls are TRBV2 and TRBJ2-2; TRBD1 agrees at 9 bases. Germline CDR1 and CDR2: SNHLY and FYNNEI. Trimming at V came to 4 bases and at J to 4 bases, leaving 13 bases not matched to a gene. The CDR3 has 18 residues. The CDR3 reads CASSVIKLRQGGTGELFF. CDR3 in DNA: TGTGCCAGCAGTGTCATTAAGTTGAGACAGGGGGGCACCGGGGAGCTGTTTTTT.

The chain has TRBV19 and TRBJ2-1, with 13 positions matching TRBD2. This CDR3 region has 17 residues. V was clipped by 4 bases and J by 9 bases; unmatched bases: 12. In germline, CDR1 is LNHDA, CDR2 SQIVND (reference sequence). CDR3 in amino acids: CASSTWTGTSGITEQFF. The CDR3 region has the DNA TGTGCCAGTAGTACATGGACCGGGACTAGCGGGATCACTGAGCAGTTCTTC.